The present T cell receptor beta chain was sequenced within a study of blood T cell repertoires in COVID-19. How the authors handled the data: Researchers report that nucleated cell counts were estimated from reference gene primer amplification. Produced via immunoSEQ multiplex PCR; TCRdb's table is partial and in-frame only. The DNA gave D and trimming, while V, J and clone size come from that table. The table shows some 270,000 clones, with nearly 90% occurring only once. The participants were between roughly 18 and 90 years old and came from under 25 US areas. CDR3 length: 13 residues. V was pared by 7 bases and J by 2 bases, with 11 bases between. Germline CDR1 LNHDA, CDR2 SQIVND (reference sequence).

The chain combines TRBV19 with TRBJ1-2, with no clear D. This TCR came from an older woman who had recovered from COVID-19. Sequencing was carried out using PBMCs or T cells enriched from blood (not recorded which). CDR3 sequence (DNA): TGTGCCAGTAATGCATGGGCGAACTATGGCTACACCTTC. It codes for CASNAWANYGYTF.